The 25 T cell receptor beta chains below were found in one sample sequenced in a study of chemoradiotherapy in HPV16-positive cancers. Assay used: immunoSEQ multiplex PCR; TCRdb lists only in-frame clones, some missing. This table has fewer than 9,500 clones, about 70% appearing once. The sequencing used tumor tissue, collected from a patient who underwent chemoradiotherapy. These receptor sequences come from a human donor with HPV-associated anogenital cancer.

This chain joins TRBV7-7 and TRBJ1-1, with 11 positions matching TRBD1. V gave up 5 bases and J gave up 4 bases; unmatched junction bases: 6. The CDR3 runs 15 residues. From germline, CDR1 is SSHAT and CDR2 FNYEAQ (reference sequence). The CDR3 protein is CASSPSGTGGTEAFF. Here the CDR3 DNA reads TGTGCCAGCAGCCCTTCCGGGACAGGGGGCACTGAAGCTTTCTTT.

The V gene is TRBV9, the J gene TRBJ2-1; D possibly matches TRBD1 or TRBD2 (6 bases each). The CDR3 spans 16 residues. Germline V gene lookup returns CDR1 SGDLS and CDR2 YYNGEE. V lost 4 bases and J 5 bases, leaving 19 bases between the germline ends. The CDR3 bases are TGTGCCAGCAGCAAAGGGGGTGGGGGGCACGACAATGAGCAGTTCTTC. Translating it yields CASSKGGGGHDNEQFF.

The chain recombines TRBV7-3 with TRBJ2-2, with TRBD1 as a possible D gene (5 bases). The V gene's germline CDR1 is SGHTA and CDR2 FQGTGA. V was cut by 2 bases and J by 3 bases, with 7 bases left in between. This CDR3 spans 14 amino acids. The CDR3 coding sequence is TGTGCCAGCAGCTTATGGGGCGACACCGGGGAGCTGTTTTTT. Its protein product is CASSLWGDTGELFF.

The sample holds a few counts of this clone. The J gene is TRBJ2-7, the V gene TRBV6-1, with D unresolved. Germline V CDR1 and CDR2: MNHNS, SASEGT. CDR3 length: 14 amino acids. V shed 1 base and J shed 0 bases, with 7 bases lying between them. DNA for the CDR3: TGTGCCAGCAGTGAAGGCTGGAGCTCCTACGAGCAGTACTTC. It yields the protein CASSEGWSSYEQYF.

V and J are TRBV7-9 and TRBJ1-4; D is possibly TRBD1 (5 bases). The CDR3 is 13 residues long. CDR1 is SEHNR and CDR2 is FQNEAQ in the germline V gene (reference sequence). Deletions cut 5 bases from V and 8 bases from J, with 12 bases between. CDR3 nucleotide sequence: TGTGCCAGCAGCCCGAGGGGTAGGGAAAAACTGTTTTTT. This encodes CASSPRGREKLFF.

J is TRBJ2-7 and V is TRBV28; 8 nucleotides agree with TRBD1. V dropped 7 bases and J dropped 4; count of bases not matched to a gene: 15. This CDR3 contains 16 residues. CDR1 and CDR2 from the germline V gene are MDHEN and SYDVKM. The chain's CDR3 is CASTTPDRARGYEQYF. CDR3 bases: TGTGCCAGCACAACCCCGGACAGGGCTAGAGGGTACGAGCAGTACTTC.

This clone was observed a few times. The chain employs TRBV5-1 and TRBJ1-2; no clear D. The germline gives CDR1 SGHRS, CDR2 YFSETQ. The CDR3 length is 13 residues. V gave up 6 bases and J gave up 1 base, with 10 bases separating them. The CDR3 spells CASTRGDNYGYTF. As DNA, the CDR3 is TGCGCCAGCACCCGGGGAGATAACTATGGCTACACCTTC.

The rearrangement joins TRBV5-1 to TRBJ2-1; D is perhaps TRBD1 (5 bases). Trimming cost V 0 bases and J 4 bases, with 14 bases left between them. The germline CDR1 and CDR2 sequences are SGHRS and YFSETQ. The CDR3 has 16 amino acids. As DNA, the CDR3 is TGCGCCAGCAGCTTGGGCTTTGGGGCCGCTTACAATGAGCAGTTCTTC. This gives the protein CASSLGFGAAYNEQFF.

This chain connects TRBV5-4 to TRBJ2-2; D gene ambiguous. V was clipped by 4 bases and J by 2 bases, with 12 bases between them. There are 15 residues in the CDR3. Germline V CDR1 and CDR2: SGHNT, YYREEE (reference sequence). The CDR3 coding sequence is TGTGCCAGCAGCCTTACAGAGGTCAACACCGGGGAGCTGTTTTTT. It is translated as CASSLTEVNTGELFF. Filled out from reference TRBV5-4 and TRBJ2-2, the complete variable domain reads ETGVTQSPTHLIKTRGQQVTLRCSSQSGHNTVSWYQQALGQGPQFIFQYYREEENGRGNFPPRFSGLQFPNYSSELNVNALELDDSALYLCASSLTEVNTGELFFGEGSRLTVL.

This chain connects TRBV30 to TRBJ2-1, with D unresolved. The germline CDR1 and CDR2 sequences are GTSNPN and SVGIG (reference sequence). CDR3 size: 11 residues. V lost 3 bases, J lost 3 bases, and 3 bases lay in between. CDR3 protein: CAWSFYNEQFF. The CDR3 nucleotides are TGTGCCTGGAGCTTCTACAATGAGCAGTTCTTC.

The chain combines TRBV7-9 with TRBJ2-7, with D maybe TRBD1 (5 bases). Trimming took off 6 bases at V and 2 bases at J, with 17 bases between the two ends. Per germline, CDR1 SEHNR and CDR2 FQNEAQ (reference sequence). This CDR3 is 15 amino acids long. The CDR3 loop is CASSSFDSSPYEQYF. CDR3 DNA sequence: TGTGCCAGCAGTTCCTTTGACAGCTCCCCCTACGAGCAGTACTTC.

This sequence joins TRBV2 and TRBJ2-1; 13 bases map to TRBD2. V was clipped by 9 bases and J by 8 bases; unmatched bases: 7. CDR3 length equals 14 residues. Looked up from germline, CDR1 is SNHLY and CDR2 is FYNNEI. DNA for the CDR3: TGTGCCAGAACCGGGACTAGCGGGACCGATGAGCAGTTCTTC. It codes for CARTGTSGTDEQFF.

The rearrangement links TRBV28 to TRBJ1-4; D not resolved. V was clipped by 4 bases and J by 5 bases, with 11 bases between them. The CDR3 runs 14 residues. Germline V lookup: CDR1 MDHEN, CDR2 SYDVKM. CDR3 DNA sequence: TGTGCCAGCAGTTGGGCCAGTGTGAATGAAAAACTGTTTTTT. Translating it yields CASSWASVNEKLFF.

The chain recombines TRBV18 with TRBJ2-1, with TRBD2 matching 9 bases. The ends lost 6 bases at V and 5 bases at J; junction bases unmatched: 11. Per the germline V gene, CDR1 is KGHSH and CDR2 is LQKENI. This CDR3 spans 16 amino acids. The DNA for the CDR3 is TGTGCCAGCTCCCGACGGACTAGCGCAGTCGACAATGAGCAGTTCTTC. It specifies CASSRRTSAVDNEQFF.

V gene TRBV7-9 combines with J gene TRBJ2-7, with D perhaps given as TRBD1 or TRBD2 (5 bases each). V lost 0 bases and J 3 bases, leaving 6 bases between the germline ends. Germline CDR1 reads SEHNR; CDR2 reads FQNEAQ (reference sequence). This CDR3 region has 13 residues. CDR3 DNA: TGTGCCAGCAGCTTAGCGGGGGTCTACGAGCAGTACTTC. Its protein product is CASSLAGVYEQYF.

This clone was detected a few times. V gene TRBV30 combines with J gene TRBJ2-1; D gene ambiguous. Trimming took off 4 bases at V and 5 bases at J, with 6 bases between the two ends. There are 11 residues in the CDR3. CDR1 and CDR2 (germline): GTSNPN, SVGIG (reference sequence). The CDR3 DNA follows: TGTGCCTGGATGGATAACAATGAGCAGTTCTTC. It encodes CAWMDNNEQFF.

This clone was detected only a few times. The CDR3 sequence is CASSLGATLTYNEQFF. The CDR3 coding sequence is TGTGCCAGCAGTTTAGGGGCGACTCTGACCTACAATGAGCAGTTCTTC. The rearrangement joins TRBV28 to TRBJ2-1; D is possibly TRBD1 (5 bases). This CDR3 is built from 16 residues. In germline, CDR1 is MDHEN, CDR2 SYDVKM. Trimming stripped 2 bases from V and 2 bases from J, with 13 bases between.

The rearrangement links TRBV6-6 to TRBJ1-2; no firm D call. V dropped 6 bases and J dropped 2 bases, with 13 bases sitting between them. This CDR3 spans 14 amino acids. Per germline, CDR1 MNHNY and CDR2 SVGAGI (reference sequence). CDR3 amino acids: CASSLGAENYGYTF. The CDR3 region has the DNA TGTGCCAGCAGCCTAGGAGCAGAAAACTATGGCTACACCTTC.

V and J are TRBV2 and TRBJ2-2; 8 bases fit TRBD2. The germline V gene encodes CDR1 SNHLY and CDR2 FYNNEI. V trimming: 4 bases; J trimming: 0 bases; junction bases outside the gene matches: 7. The CDR3 covers 17 residues. The CDR3 loop reads CASSGLGGGPNTGELFF. The CDR3 DNA reads TGTGCCAGCAGTGGGTTGGGCGGGGGGCCGAACACCGGGGAGCTGTTTTTT.

The rearrangement uses TRBV11-3 and TRBJ1-1, with D hard to call. Deletions cut 1 base from V and 2 bases from J, with 5 bases between. CDR3 length: 13 amino acids. CDR1 is SGHNT, CDR2 YENEEA, per germline. CDR3 bases: TGTGCCAGCAGCTTAGGGGGTAACACTGAAGCTTTCTTT. Residues: CASSLGGNTEAFF. Full variable domain (remainder filled in from reference TRBV11-3 and TRBJ1-1): EAGVVQSPRYKIIEKKQPVAFWCNPISGHNTLYWYLQNLGQGPELLIRYENEEAVDDSQLPKDRFSAERLKGVDSTLKIQPAELGDSAVYLCASSLGGNTEAFFGQGTRLTVV.

V is TRBV7-2 and J is TRBJ1-5, with 9 nucleotides matching TRBD1. CDR3 length: 15 residues. Trimming at V came to 4 bases and at J to 6 bases, leaving 7 bases not matched to a gene. Germline assignment: CDR1 SGHTA and CDR2 FQGNSA. CDR3 DNA sequence: TGTGCCAGCAGCTCCAACAGGGGGCTTAGTCAGCCCCAGCATTTT. Translation gives CASSSNRGLSQPQHF.

The table lists this clone with a count of one. V gene TRBV10-1 combines with J gene TRBJ1-4; D gene ambiguous. Per the germline V gene, CDR1 is WNHNN and CDR2 is SYGVQD (reference sequence). Trimming left V 6 bases short and J 7 bases short, with 18 bases between. CDR3 size: 15 residues. CDR3 nucleotides: TGCGCCAGCAGCGGTGGTCTCGGGAGGAGTGAAAAACTGTTTTTT. The encoded protein is CASSGGLGRSEKLFF.

This chain connects TRBV4-1 to TRBJ1-3; D remains unclear. CDR1 MGHRA and CDR2 YSYEKL come from the germline V gene. V was clipped by 4 bases and J by 2 bases, with 3 bases between them. The CDR3 runs 12 residues. CDR3 DNA sequence: TGCGCCAGCAGCCGGGCTGGAAACACCATATATTTT. Protein product: CASSRAGNTIYF.

The rearrangement uses TRBV9 and TRBJ2-1, with 9 bases fitting TRBD2. The V gene's germline CDR1 is SGDLS and CDR2 YYNGEE. This CDR3 has 15 residues. J gave up 2 bases and V 5 bases, and 5 bases lay outside the gene matches. CDR3 loop: CASSYASGTYNEQFF. The CDR3 region has the DNA TGTGCCAGCAGTTACGCTAGCGGGACCTACAATGAGCAGTTCTTC. Together with reference TRBV9 and TRBJ2-1, the CDR3 gives the full variable domain: DSGVTQTPKHLITATGQRVTLRCSPRSGDLSVYWYQQSLDQGLQFLIQYYNGEERAKGNILERFSAQQFPDLHSELNLSSLELGDSALYFCASSYASGTYNEQFFGPGTRLTVL.

The chain couples TRBV19 to TRBJ2-7, with 7 bases that match TRBD1. With V trimmed by 1 base and J by 4 bases, 4 bases remained unmatched. In germline, CDR1 is LNHDA, CDR2 SQIVND (reference sequence). The CDR3 consists of 14 residues. As DNA, the CDR3 is TGTGCCAGTAGTATAGCACAACAGGGGTACGAGCAGTACTTC. Translating it yields CASSIAQQGYEQYF.